The 19 T cell receptor beta chains given below trace back to one sample, sequenced in a study of T cell changes during pregnancy in multiple sclerosis. Libraries were prepared by immunoSEQ multiplex PCR; TCRdb keeps only in-frame clonotypes and omits some of them. The sample holds over 85,000 clones, around 93% seen once. The material sequenced was peripheral blood, taken in the first trimester of pregnancy. The source of these receptors is a female donor in good health, enrolled as a control in a pregnancy study.

The chain recombines TRBV27 with TRBJ1-3, with D unclear. V lost 11 bases and J 0 bases, leaving 14 bases between the germline ends. Germline V CDR1 and CDR2: MNHEY, SMNVEV (reference sequence). The CDR3 extends over 14 amino acids. The DNA for the CDR3 is TGTGCCTCTAGGGAGTTGAGCTCTGGAAACACCATATATTTT. Translating it yields CASRELSSGNTIYF.

V gene TRBV7-2 combines with J gene TRBJ2-2; 11 positions match TRBD1. The ends lost 1 base at V and 0 bases at J; junction bases unmatched: 4. The CDR3 runs to 18 residues. CDR1 is SGHTA and CDR2 is FQGNSA in the germline V gene. The CDR3 DNA reads as TGTGCCAGCAGCTTAGACCCGGACAGGGGGCCGAACACCGGGGAGCTGTTTTTT. Its translation is CASSLDPDRGPNTGELFF.

This chain connects TRBV28 to TRBJ2-1; 15 positions match TRBD2. Germline assignment: CDR1 MDHEN and CDR2 SYDVKM. The V segment lost 10 bases and the J segment 7 bases; nucleotides outside the gene matches: 8. This CDR3 has 15 amino acids. The CDR3 coding sequence is TGTGCCATCCGGACTAGCGGGGGGGATATAAATGAGCAGTTCTTC. Its protein is CAIRTSGGDINEQFF.

The rearrangement uses TRBV5-6 and TRBJ1-6; 7 nucleotides agree with TRBD1. The length of the CDR3 is 18 residues. Germline V gives CDR1 SGHDT, CDR2 YYEEEE. Germline trimming cut 2 bases from V and 4 bases from J; bases unmatched to any gene: 12. CDR3 protein: CASSLPPGRDRYNSPLHF. CDR3 nucleotide sequence: TGTGCCAGCAGCTTACCACCCGGCCGGGACAGATATAATTCACCCCTCCACTTT.

The chain carries TRBV19 and TRBJ2-4; 8 bases fit TRBD1. V shed 6 bases, J shed 0 bases, and the junction held 19 bases outside the gene matches. This CDR3 is 20 amino acids long. Per germline, CDR1 LNHDA and CDR2 SQIVND (reference sequence). CDR3 protein: CASSLTGTGGSGLAKNIQYF. CDR3 sequence (DNA): TGTGCCAGTAGCCTCACCGGGACAGGTGGATCGGGGCTAGCCAAAAACATTCAGTACTTC.

The rearrangement uses TRBV5-6 and TRBJ1-1; D unclear. The CDR3 is 13 amino acids. The V and J ends lost 0 bases and 6 bases respectively, with 9 bases between them. CDR1 and CDR2 from the germline V gene are SGHDT and YYEEEE. The DNA for the CDR3 is TGTGCCAGCAGCTTGGTTACCGGGGCTGAAGCTTTCTTT. Its protein product is CASSLVTGAEAFF.

The genes are TRBV9 and TRBJ1-1; TRBD1 might be the D (5 bases). Per the germline V gene, CDR1 is SGDLS and CDR2 is YYNGEE. Trimming stripped 3 bases from V and 7 bases from J, with 19 bases between. The CDR3 is made up of 15 amino acids. CDR3 protein: CASSGRPGTGREAFF. The CDR3 nucleotides read TGTGCCAGCAGCGGAAGACCAGGAACAGGTCGTGAAGCTTTCTTT.

The chain joins TRBV5-1 to TRBJ1-2, with TRBD1 matching 12 bases. This CDR3 has 12 residues. Per germline, CDR1 SGHRS and CDR2 YFSETQ. The CDR3 DNA reads TGCGCATCCCGGGACAGGGGGCAGGGCTACACCTTC. Translating it yields CASRDRGQGYTF. The full variable domain, its missing parts supplied by reference TRBV5-1 and TRBJ1-2, is KAGVTQTPRYLIKTRGQQVTLSCSPISGHRSVSWYQQTPGQGLQFLFEYFSETQRNKGNFPGRFSGRQFSNSRSEMNVSTLELGDSALYLCASRDRGQGYTFGSGTRLTVV.

J is TRBJ2-3 and V is TRBV5-1; 9 bases align to TRBD1. This CDR3 spans 15 amino acids. The germline V gene encodes CDR1 SGHRS and CDR2 YFSETQ. V lost 2 bases and J lost 6; bases outside the gene matches: 7. CDR3 region: CASSFRDRDSDTQYF. The CDR3 DNA follows: TGCGCCAGCAGCTTCCGGGACAGGGATTCGGATACGCAGTATTTT.

This chain links TRBV7-6 with TRBJ1-1; no reliable D call. CDR3 size: 14 residues. Germline CDR1 reads SGHVS; CDR2 reads FNYEAQ. V lost 5 bases and J 1 base, leaving 11 bases between the germline ends. CDR3 coding DNA: TGTGCCAGCAGCGCGACTCGTTCGAACACTGAAGCTTTCTTT. Translation: CASSATRSNTEAFF.

The chain is built from TRBV6-5 and TRBJ1-4, with D hard to call. Germline V gene lookup returns CDR1 MNHEY and CDR2 SVGAGI. Trimming took 6 bases from V and 8 from J, leaving 10 bases between them. The CDR3 is made up of 12 amino acids. This CDR3 reads CASRNAREKLFF. CDR3 DNA sequence: TGTGCCAGCAGAAACGCGCGAGAAAAACTGTTTTTT.

This clone was seen only a few times. The chain carries TRBV7-2 and TRBJ2-1, with D perhaps matching TRBD1 (6 bases). V lost 2 bases and J 9 bases, leaving 8 bases between the germline ends. Germline V gives CDR1 SGHTA, CDR2 FQGNSA. The CDR3 length is 12 residues. CDR3 in DNA: TGTGCCAGCAGCTTACAGGGGTTTGAGCAGTTCTTC. Translating gives CASSLQGFEQFF. Variable domain in full (rest from reference TRBV7-2 and TRBJ2-1): GAGVSQSPSNKVTEKGKDVELRCDPISGHTALYWYRQSLGQGLEFLIYFQGNSAPDKSGLPSDRFSAERTGGSVSTLTIQRTQQEDSAVYLCASSLQGFEQFFGPGTRLTVL.

The chain uses TRBV19 and TRBJ2-1; 13 nucleotides agree with TRBD2. CDR3 size: 15 residues. Germline CDR1 reads LNHDA; CDR2 reads SQIVND (reference sequence). The junction had 7 bases not matched to a gene; V was cut back by 6 bases and J by 8 bases. This CDR3 reads CASSPRTSGGDEQFF. The CDR3, as DNA: TGTGCCAGTAGCCCTAGGACTAGCGGGGGTGATGAGCAGTTCTTC.

The rearrangement uses TRBV19 and TRBJ2-7; TRBD2 matches at 10 bases. V lost 5 bases, J lost 3 bases, and 7 bases stayed unmatched. Germline values: CDR1 LNHDA, CDR2 SQIVND (reference sequence). The CDR3 runs 15 residues. The CDR3 coding sequence is TGTGCCAGTAGTCAGACTAGCGGGTTGATCTACGAGCAGTACTTC. Translation: CASSQTSGLIYEQYF.

The rearrangement joins TRBV9 to TRBJ1-1; D remains unclear. The CDR3 has 14 residues. V lost 4 bases, J lost 3 bases, and 13 bases lay in between. Germline V gene sequence: CDR1 SGDLS, CDR2 YYNGEE. The CDR3 here is CASSRRALDTEAFF. The CDR3 nucleotides are TGTGCCAGCAGCCGGCGGGCCTTGGACACTGAAGCTTTCTTT. The full variable domain, its missing parts supplied by reference TRBV9 and TRBJ1-1, is DSGVTQTPKHLITATGQRVTLRCSPRSGDLSVYWYQQSLDQGLQFLIQYYNGEERAKGNILERFSAQQFPDLHSELNLSSLELGDSALYFCASSRRALDTEAFFGQGTRLTVV.

CDR3 DNA sequence: TGTGCCAGCAGCTCGAACTATGGGGAGACCCAGTACTTC. Translating it yields CASSSNYGETQYF. This sequence joins TRBV7-6 and TRBJ2-5; D call uncertain. In germline, CDR1 is SGHVS, CDR2 FNYEAQ. V lost 4 bases, J lost 5 bases, and 11 bases lay in between. The CDR3 is made up of 13 amino acids.

This chain connects TRBV11-2 to TRBJ2-3, with 7 bases matching TRBD1. Germline V CDR1 and CDR2: SGHAT, FQNNGV. This CDR3 is built from 16 residues. Trimming at V came to 5 bases and at J to 2 bases, leaving 10 bases not matched to a gene. DNA of the CDR3: TGTGCCAGCAGCCCACGGACAGGTCTAGTCACAGATACGCAGTATTTT. The encoded protein is CASSPRTGLVTDTQYF.

This chain uses TRBV9 with TRBJ2-6, with 7 bases matching TRBD1. Germline CDR1 and CDR2: SGDLS and YYNGEE. The junction had 14 bases not matched to a gene; V was cut back by 4 bases and J by 1 base. This CDR3 comprises 19 residues. The CDR3 reads CASSSTSTGWGSGANVLTF. The CDR3, as DNA: TGTGCCAGCAGCTCAACCTCGACAGGGTGGGGTTCTGGGGCCAACGTCCTGACTTTC.

About this clone: One end of the junction does not line up with germline, which may come from a read error. The chain recombines TRBV20-1 with TRBJ1-6; 10 bases agree with TRBD1. The germline CDR1 and CDR2 sequences are DFQATT and SNEGSKA (reference sequence). The CDR3 length is 11 residues. CDR3 nucleotides: TGCAGTGCTGCGGACAGGGGGGCCCCCTACTTT. Translating it yields CSAADRGAPYF.